The 32 T cell receptor beta chains below were found in one sample sequenced in a study of PD-L1 blockade in urothelial cancer. Time point reported: peripheral blood 6 weeks after treatment start. Sequencing was performed with immunoSEQ multiplex PCR; in TCRdb, only in-frame clones are kept and a portion is missing. The sample lists 90,000 to 130,000 clones, 91% occurring once. The sample consisted of PBMCs, taken around atezolizumab (anti-PD-L1) treatment. The receptors were sampled from a man between 60 and 75 years old with urothelial cancer.

Comments on this clone: One end of the junction is discordant with germline, which a read error may explain. This chain connects TRBV19 to TRBJ2-3; unclear D gene. The CDR3 totals 13 residues. Germline values: CDR1 LNHDA, CDR2 SQIVND (reference sequence). The CDR3 DNA sequence: TGTGCCAGTAGTGTAGACGGCACAGATACGCAGTATTTT. It yields the protein CASSVDGTDTQYF. Looking up the rest from reference TRBV19 and TRBJ2-3 gives the full variable domain: DGGITQSPKYLFRKEGQNVTLSCEQNLNHDAMYWYRQDPGQGLRLIYYSQIVNDFQKGDIAEGYSVSREKKESFPLTVTSAQKNPTAFYLCASSVDGTDTQYFGPGTRLTVL.

This rearrangement joins TRBV11-2 to TRBJ2-7; no firm D call. Trimming removed 8 bases at V and 0 bases at J, with 8 bases between. This CDR3 is built from 12 residues. CDR1 SGHAT and CDR2 FQNNGV come from the germline V gene. The DNA for the CDR3 is TGTGCCAGCGGGCGCAACTCCTACGAGCAGTACTTC. It is translated as CASGRNSYEQYF.

V is TRBV4-2 and J is TRBJ1-6; 7 positions agree with TRBD1. Germline lookup yields CDR1 LGHNA and CDR2 YNFKEQ. Trimming at V came to 3 bases and at J to 2 bases, leaving 7 bases not matched to a gene. This CDR3 is built from 17 residues. In nucleotides, the CDR3 is TGTGCCAGCAGCCAGGGTAGAGGGGGCACCTATAATTCACCCCTCCACTTT. As protein: CASSQGRGGTYNSPLHF.

V usage is TRBV4-3 and J usage is TRBJ2-7; maybe TRBD2 (7 bases). Trimming stripped 1 base from V and 5 bases from J, with 12 bases between. The germline gives CDR1 LGHNA, CDR2 YSLEER. The CDR3 consists of 14 residues. As DNA, the CDR3 is TGCGCCAGCAGCCAAGTCGGGGGGCCCAACGAGCAGTACTTC. It encodes CASSQVGGPNEQYF.

The chain employs TRBV6-5 and TRBJ1-3; D is perhaps TRBD1 (5 bases). This CDR3 comprises 14 residues. The V end was cut by 5 bases, the J end by 0 bases, with 8 bases between. Germline loops: CDR1 MNHEY, CDR2 SVGAGI. The CDR3 sequence is CASSTTGSGNTIYF. CDR3 in DNA: TGTGCCAGCAGTACAACAGGCTCTGGAAACACCATATATTTT.

The gene calls are TRBV2 and TRBJ1-2; 7 positions agree with TRBD1. This CDR3 contains 12 residues. The germline V gene encodes CDR1 SNHLY and CDR2 FYNNEI. With 5 bases clipped from V and 8 bases from J, the junction kept 5 bases outside the gene matches. The CDR3 sequence is CASSSTGQGYTF. The CDR3 DNA reads TGTGCCAGCAGTTCGACAGGGCAAGGCTACACCTTC. Drawing the rest from reference TRBV2 and TRBJ1-2, the complete variable domain is EPEVTQTPSHQVTQMGQEVILRCVPISNHLYFYWYRQILGQKVEFLVSFYNNEISEKSEIFDDQFSVERPDGSNFTLKIRSTKLEDSAMYFCASSSTGQGYTFGSGTRLTVV.

V gene TRBV4-3 combines with J gene TRBJ2-1, with D tentatively TRBD1 (5 bases). V was trimmed by 4 bases and J by 3 bases, leaving 13 bases between them. Germline V CDR1 and CDR2: LGHNA, YSLEER. CDR3 size: 15 residues. CDR3 sequence: CASSLDLRDYNEQFF. In DNA, the CDR3 is TGCGCCAGCAGCCTTGACCTCAGGGACTACAATGAGCAGTTCTTC.

This clone was seen a handful of times. The chain couples TRBV7-2 to TRBJ1-2; 7 bases align to TRBD1. The CDR3 is 14 residues long. Losses at the gene ends were 6 bases for V and 5 bases for J; bases not matched to a gene: 9. CDR1 and CDR2 (germline): SGHTA, FQGNSA. The CDR3, as DNA: TGTGCCAGCAGTCGGGACAGTTCGCTTTATGGCTACACCTTC. It codes for CASSRDSSLYGYTF.

About this clone: The germline gene is not matched at one end of the junction; a read error may be the cause. The chain has TRBV29-1 and TRBJ1-2; 9 bases are shared with TRBD1. The CDR3 spans 13 residues. From germline, CDR1 is SQVTM and CDR2 ANQGSEA. CDR3: CSVKDRGTVGYTF. As DNA, the CDR3 is TGCAGCGTTAAAGACAGGGGGACGGTCGGCTACACCTTC.

The chain has TRBV27 and TRBJ2-1; 9 positions match TRBD1. Germline V lookup: CDR1 MNHEY, CDR2 SMNVEV (reference sequence). The CDR3 contains 15 residues. V was pared by 6 bases and J by 3 bases, with 6 bases of the junction left unmatched. CDR3 coding DNA: TGTGCCAGCAGAGCGGACAGGGGCCTCTACAATGAGCAGTTCTTC. This encodes CASRADRGLYNEQFF.

The J gene is TRBJ1-4, the V gene TRBV7-2; no definite D call. This CDR3 region has 14 residues. Germline CDR1 reads SGHTA; CDR2 reads FQGNSA. V gave up 1 base and J gave up 4 bases, with 7 bases separating them. CDR3 amino acids: CASSLGNSNEKLFF. Here the CDR3 DNA reads TGTGCCAGCAGCTTAGGGAACAGTAATGAAAAACTGTTTTTT.

The rearrangement uses TRBV6-1 and TRBJ1-5; 8 nucleotides align to TRBD1. Germline-derived CDR1 and CDR2 are MNHNS and SASEGT. The CDR3 runs to 18 residues. Trimming at V came to 4 bases and at J to 3 bases, leaving 14 bases not matched to a gene. The CDR3 reads CASSGDPRTGWDNQPQHF. As DNA, the CDR3 is TGTGCCAGCAGTGGAGACCCTAGGACAGGGTGGGACAATCAGCCCCAGCATTTT.

The rearrangement links TRBV2 to TRBJ2-5; 10 bases agree with TRBD2. J gave up 7 bases and V 4 bases, and 9 bases lay outside the gene matches. Germline V gene lookup returns CDR1 SNHLY and CDR2 FYNNEI. This CDR3 is 15 amino acids long. In DNA, the CDR3 is TGTGCCAGCAGTGGGGCTCTAGCGGGAGAGGTGACCCAGTACTTC. Translation: CASSGALAGEVTQYF.

The chain carries TRBV30 and TRBJ2-7, with a possible D match to TRBD1 (6 bases). Germline-derived CDR1 and CDR2 are GTSNPN and SVGIG (reference sequence). The CDR3 consists of 13 residues. Trimming cost V 7 bases and J 6 bases, with 19 bases left between them. CDR3 loop: CALERAGDLEQYF. In DNA form, the CDR3 reads TGTGCCTTGGAAAGAGCAGGGGATCTCGAGCAGTACTTC.

The gene calls are TRBV30 and TRBJ2-5; 9 bases fit TRBD1. The trim removed 1 base at V and 7 bases at J, leaving 4 bases unmatched. The CDR3 runs to 13 residues. CDR1 and CDR2 from the germline V gene are GTSNPN and SVGIG (reference sequence). CDR3 sequence (DNA): TGTGCCTGGAGTGGGGACAGGGCATCGACCCAGTACTTC. Residues: CAWSGDRASTQYF.

The rearrangement links TRBV2 to TRBJ2-4; 11 positions match TRBD2. V lost 6 bases to trimming and J lost 0 bases; unmatched junction nucleotides: 25. The germline V gene has CDR1 SNHLY and CDR2 FYNNEI. This CDR3 region has 23 residues. The DNA of the CDR3 is TGTGCCAGCAGGCAGAACGTTAGGACTAGCGGGCTCTTGGGATCTCTAGCCAAAAACATTCAGTACTTC. This encodes CASRQNVRTSGLLGSLAKNIQYF.

V and J are TRBV19 and TRBJ2-6; 9 nucleotides agree with TRBD1. Per the germline V gene, CDR1 is LNHDA and CDR2 is SQIVND (reference sequence). The CDR3 has 16 residues. The V gene end was trimmed by 5 bases and the J gene end by 2 bases; junction bases not matched to a gene: 4. The CDR3 nucleotides read TGTGCCAGTAGTGGATGGACAGGGGCTGGGGCCAACGTCCTGACTTTC. This codes for CASSGWTGAGANVLTF. The complete variable domain, with remaining parts taken from reference TRBV19 and TRBJ2-6, reads DGGITQSPKYLFRKEGQNVTLSCEQNLNHDAMYWYRQDPGQGLRLIYYSQIVNDFQKGDIAEGYSVSREKKESFPLTVTSAQKNPTAFYLCASSGWTGAGANVLTFGAGSRLTVL.

The chain carries TRBV7-9 and TRBJ2-3, with D possibly being TRBD1 (5 bases). Trimming took 4 bases from V and 4 from J, leaving 21 bases between them. CDR1 SEHNR and CDR2 FQNEAQ come from the germline V gene (reference sequence). The CDR3 totals 17 residues. The CDR3 nucleotides are TGTGCCAGCAGCTCCACCGGTGGGGCAGGGTCTCCAGATACGCAGTATTTT. It encodes CASSSTGGAGSPDTQYF.

This rearrangement joins TRBV7-9 to TRBJ2-5, with 12 bases identical to TRBD2. The CDR3 totals 17 residues. From germline, CDR1 is SEHNR and CDR2 FQNEAQ (reference sequence). V lost 4 bases, J lost 5 bases, and 11 bases stayed unmatched. For the CDR3, the DNA is TGTGCCAGCAGCTCTATTGGCCTAGCGGGGGGGCGTGAGACCCAGTACTTC. The encoded protein is CASSSIGLAGGRETQYF.

The rearrangement joins TRBV5-1 to TRBJ2-2; no clear D gene. The CDR3 extends over 14 amino acids. In germline, CDR1 is SGHRS, CDR2 YFSETQ. Trimming stripped 6 bases from V and 6 bases from J, with 15 bases between. The CDR3 loop reads CASNVFDGAGELFF. The CDR3 nucleotides read TGCGCCAGCAACGTTTTCGATGGAGCCGGGGAGCTGTTTTTT.

The gene calls are TRBV9 and TRBJ2-7; D perhaps matches TRBD2 (6 bases). CDR1 and CDR2 from the germline V gene are SGDLS and YYNGEE. This CDR3 has 15 amino acids. V was cut by 4 bases and J by 4 bases, with 18 bases left in between. The CDR3 spells CASSPRIGGRYEQYF. The CDR3 region has the DNA TGTGCCAGCAGCCCCCGTATTGGAGGGCGATACGAGCAGTACTTC.

The chain is built from TRBV21-1 and TRBJ1-2; the D call TRBD1 from the table was never checked on the DNA. TRBV21-1 is a documented pseudogene. The CDR3 covers 13 residues. The chain's CDR3 is CASSKATGSGYTF. The CDR3 DNA is TGTGCCAGCAGCAAAGCAACAGGGAGTGGCTACACCTTC.

The rearrangement joins TRBV7-2 to TRBJ2-7, with 14 bases fitting TRBD2. Trimming cost V 5 bases and J 6 bases; bases outside gene matches: 6. CDR3 size: 15 residues. Germline V gives CDR1 SGHTA, CDR2 FQGNSA. CDR3 region: CASSPRLAGGFEQYF. As DNA, the CDR3 is TGTGCCAGCAGCCCGCGACTAGCGGGAGGGTTCGAGCAGTACTTC.

The genes are TRBV7-2 and TRBJ2-2; a possible D gene is TRBD1 (8 bases). CDR3 length: 16 amino acids. Trimming stripped 5 bases from V and 2 bases from J, with 15 bases between. Germline-derived CDR1 and CDR2 are SGHTA and FQGNSA. The CDR3 loop is CASSPSGTGNTGELFF. The DNA for the CDR3 is TGTGCCAGCAGCCCAAGCGGGACAGGCAACACCGGGGAGCTGTTTTTT.

This chain connects TRBV6-1 to TRBJ1-2; 7 nucleotides align to TRBD1. V shed 3 bases, J shed 5 bases, and the junction held 12 bases outside the gene matches. Germline values: CDR1 MNHNS, CDR2 SASEGT. This CDR3 comprises 16 residues. Here the CDR3 reads CASSDGRGGWTYGYTF. The CDR3 DNA follows: TGTGCCAGCAGTGATGGTCGAGGGGGCTGGACTTATGGCTACACCTTC.

J is TRBJ1-6 and V is TRBV6-5; weak D call: TRBD1 (6 bases). Trimming shortened V by 6 bases and J by 8 bases, and 11 bases separated the two germline ends. The CDR3 loop spans 13 amino acids. The germline V gene has CDR1 MNHEY and CDR2 SVGAGI. The CDR3 sequence is CASRQNRDSPLHF. CDR3 sequence (DNA): TGTGCCAGCAGACAGAACAGGGATTCACCCCTCCACTTT.

This chain links TRBV19 with TRBJ2-1; maybe TRBD2 (6 bases). This CDR3 comprises 13 residues. Germline V gene data show CDR1 as LNHDA and CDR2 as SQIVND (reference sequence). V lost 3 bases and J 7 bases, leaving 10 bases between the germline ends. Here the CDR3 reads CASSMGLSNEQFF. CDR3 in DNA: TGTGCCAGTAGTATGGGACTTTCTAATGAGCAGTTCTTC.

J is TRBJ2-3 and V is TRBV5-1, with D possibly being TRBD2 (5 bases). V was pared by 4 bases and J by 3 bases, with 21 bases between. The CDR3 extends over 17 amino acids. Germline V gives CDR1 SGHRS, CDR2 YFSETQ. Here the CDR3 reads CASSPGSSGSFTDTQYF. CDR3 bases: TGCGCCAGCAGCCCCGGGTCGTCGGGGAGTTTTACAGATACGCAGTATTTT. The entire variable domain, with the rest obtained from reference TRBV5-1 and TRBJ2-3, is as follows: KAGVTQTPRYLIKTRGQQVTLSCSPISGHRSVSWYQQTPGQGLQFLFEYFSETQRNKGNFPGRFSGRQFSNSRSEMNVSTLELGDSALYLCASSPGSSGSFTDTQYFGPGTRLTVL.

This clone was counted a single time. The chain couples TRBV7-2 to TRBJ2-7; a weak D match, TRBD1 (6 bases). Per germline, CDR1 SGHTA and CDR2 FQGNSA. The V end lost 1 base, the J end lost 7 bases, and 14 bases lay between the germline ends. The CDR3 has 14 amino acids. CDR3 in DNA: TGTGCCAGCAGCTTAGAGACCAGGGGTGAGGAGCAGTACTTC. Translation gives CASSLETRGEEQYF.

The chain links TRBV7-9 to TRBJ1-5, with a weak D call TRBD1 (5 bases). V dropped 0 bases and J dropped 3 bases, with 9 bases sitting between them. This CDR3 contains 15 residues. Germline lookup yields CDR1 SEHNR and CDR2 FQNEAQ (reference sequence). The CDR3 loop is CASSLAGGDNQPQHF. CDR3 DNA sequence: TGTGCCAGCAGCTTAGCCGGGGGGGACAATCAGCCCCAGCATTTT.

The chain links TRBV28 to TRBJ2-7; D perhaps matches TRBD2 (6 bases). The germline V and J ends were trimmed by 3 bases and 7 bases, with 13 bases remaining between them. Germline V gene data show CDR1 as MDHEN and CDR2 as SYDVKM. The CDR3 is made up of 13 amino acids. CDR3 nucleotide sequence: TGTGCCAGCAGTTTGGCGGGATTCAGGGAGCAGTACTTC. Protein product: CASSLAGFREQYF.

The J gene is TRBJ2-2, the V gene TRBV7-6; D uncertain. This CDR3 contains 18 residues. V lost 5 bases and J 1 base, leaving 20 bases between the germline ends. Germline V lookup: CDR1 SGHVS, CDR2 FNYEAQ. CDR3 in amino acids: CASSAPRALSKNTGELFF. Here the CDR3 DNA reads TGTGCCAGCAGCGCACCAAGAGCACTTAGTAAGAACACCGGGGAGCTGTTTTTT.